The rows below give T cell receptor beta chains drawn from one sample of a study of T cell repertoires in aging, cancer and after chemotherapy. TCRdb reanalysed the multiplex PCR reads using MiXCR and keeps one entry per CDR3 protein. The table has 1,500 to 2,000 distinct CDR3 sequences, under 60% seen once. Sequencing was carried out using blood. These receptors were taken from a human donor with a solid tumor. CDR3s leave out the opening cysteine and the closing phenylalanine or tryptophan.

j_call	v_call	cdr3_aa
TRBJ2-7	TRBV6-5	ASTEPSSYEQY
TRBJ2-7	TRBV6-2/TRBV6-3	ASRRTGLTYEQY
TRBJ1-6	TRBV28	ASRSGTVNSPLH
TRBJ2-2	TRBV6-4	ASSETGTGELF
TRBJ1-1	TRBV6-5	ASRPTVANTEAF
TRBJ2-3	TRBV6-4	ASSETGGTDTQY
TRBJ2-3	TRBV20-1	SALSWGLRTDTQY
TRBJ2-1	TRBV7-9	ASSLASWSSYNEQF
TRBJ2-5	TRBV11-3	ASSLGGLGLEAGETQY
TRBJ1-5	TRBV28	ASSSPYRDSNQPQH
TRBJ2-7	TRBV6-5	ASSSPGQTTYEQY
TRBJ1-6	TRBV6-1	ASSERQKDSPLH
TRBJ2-7	TRBV6-5	ASSSSNSYEQY
TRBJ2-5	TRBV6-5	ASSYSQGGETQY